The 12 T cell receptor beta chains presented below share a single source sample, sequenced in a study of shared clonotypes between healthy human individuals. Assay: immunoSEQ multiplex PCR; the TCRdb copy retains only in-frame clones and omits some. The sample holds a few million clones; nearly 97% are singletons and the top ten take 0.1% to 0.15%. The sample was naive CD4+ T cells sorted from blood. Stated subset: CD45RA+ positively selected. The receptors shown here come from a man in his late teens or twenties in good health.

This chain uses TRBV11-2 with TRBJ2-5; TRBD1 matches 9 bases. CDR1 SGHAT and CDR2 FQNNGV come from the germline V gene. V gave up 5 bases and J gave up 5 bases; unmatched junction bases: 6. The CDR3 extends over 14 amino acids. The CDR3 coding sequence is TGTGCCAGCAGCAACAGGGGGCGTAGGGAGACCCAGTACTTC. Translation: CASSNRGRRETQYF.

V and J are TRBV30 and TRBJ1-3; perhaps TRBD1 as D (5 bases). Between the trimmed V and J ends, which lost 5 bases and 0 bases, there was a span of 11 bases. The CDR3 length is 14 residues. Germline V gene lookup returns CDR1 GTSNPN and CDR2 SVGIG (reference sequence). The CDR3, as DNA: TGTGCCTGGGGGACTTCGAGCTCTGGAAACACCATATATTTT. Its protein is CAWGTSSSGNTIYF.

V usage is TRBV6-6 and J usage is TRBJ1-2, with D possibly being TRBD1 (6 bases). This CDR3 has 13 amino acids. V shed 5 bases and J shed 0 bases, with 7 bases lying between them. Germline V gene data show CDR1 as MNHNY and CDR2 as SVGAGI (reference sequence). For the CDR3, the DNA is TGTGCCAGCAGTGAGGGGGCTAACTATGGCTACACCTTC. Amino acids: CASSEGANYGYTF.

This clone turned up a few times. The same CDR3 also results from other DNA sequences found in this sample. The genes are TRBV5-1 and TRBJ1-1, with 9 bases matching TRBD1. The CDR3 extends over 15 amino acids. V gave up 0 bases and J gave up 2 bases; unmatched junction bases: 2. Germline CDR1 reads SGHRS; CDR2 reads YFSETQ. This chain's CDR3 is CASSLGTGANTEAFF. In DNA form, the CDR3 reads TGCGCCAGCAGCTTGGGGACAGGGGCTAACACTGAAGCTTTCTTT.

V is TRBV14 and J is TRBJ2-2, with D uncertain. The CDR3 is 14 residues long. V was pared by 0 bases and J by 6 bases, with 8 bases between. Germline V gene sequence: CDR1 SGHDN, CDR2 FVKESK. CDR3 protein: CASSQDTWSGELFF. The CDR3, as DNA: TGTGCCAGCAGCCAAGATACATGGTCCGGGGAGCTGTTTTTT. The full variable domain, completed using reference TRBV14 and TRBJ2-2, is EAGVTQFPSHSVIEKGQTVTLRCDPISGHDNLYWYRRVMGKEIKFLLHFVKESKQDESGMPNNRFLAERTGGTYSTLKVQPAELEDSGVYFCASSQDTWSGELFFGEGSRLTVL.

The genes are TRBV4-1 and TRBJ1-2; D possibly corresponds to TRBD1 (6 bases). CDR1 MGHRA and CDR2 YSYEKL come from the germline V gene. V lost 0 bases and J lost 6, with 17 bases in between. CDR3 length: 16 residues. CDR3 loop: CASSQDGWAGANGYTF. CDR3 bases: TGCGCCAGCAGCCAAGATGGCTGGGCAGGGGCAAATGGCTACACCTTC.

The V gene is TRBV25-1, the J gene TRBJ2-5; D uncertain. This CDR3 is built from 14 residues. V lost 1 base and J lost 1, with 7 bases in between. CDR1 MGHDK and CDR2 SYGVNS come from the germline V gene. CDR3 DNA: TGTGCCAGCAGTGAATTGGATGGCCAAGAGACCCAGTACTTC. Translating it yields CASSELDGQETQYF.

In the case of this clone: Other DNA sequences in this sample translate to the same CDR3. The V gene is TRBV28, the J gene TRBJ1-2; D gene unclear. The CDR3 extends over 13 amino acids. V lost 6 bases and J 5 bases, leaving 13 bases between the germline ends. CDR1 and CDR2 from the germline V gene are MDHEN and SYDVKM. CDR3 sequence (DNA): TGTGCCAGCAGCCCCGCGGGGAATTATGGCTACACCTTC. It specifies CASSPAGNYGYTF.

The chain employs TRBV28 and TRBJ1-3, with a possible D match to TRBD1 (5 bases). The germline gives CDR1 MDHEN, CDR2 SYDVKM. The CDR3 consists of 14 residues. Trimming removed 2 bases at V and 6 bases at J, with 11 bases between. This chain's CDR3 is CASSLRGAENTIYF. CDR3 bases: TGTGCCAGCAGTTTAAGAGGGGCGGAAAACACCATATATTTT. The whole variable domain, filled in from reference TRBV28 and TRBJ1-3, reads DVKVTQSSRYLVKRTGEKVFLECVQDMDHENMFWYRQDPGLGLRLIYFSYDVKMKEKGDIPEGYSVSREKKERFSLILESASTNQTSMYLCASSLRGAENTIYFGEGSWLTVV.

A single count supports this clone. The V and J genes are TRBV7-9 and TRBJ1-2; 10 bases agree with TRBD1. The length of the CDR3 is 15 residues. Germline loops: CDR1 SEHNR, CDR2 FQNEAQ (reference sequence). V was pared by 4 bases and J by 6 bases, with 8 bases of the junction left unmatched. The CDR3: CASSSRDRGLDGYTF. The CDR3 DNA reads TGTGCCAGCAGCTCCCGGGACAGGGGATTGGATGGCTACACCTTC.

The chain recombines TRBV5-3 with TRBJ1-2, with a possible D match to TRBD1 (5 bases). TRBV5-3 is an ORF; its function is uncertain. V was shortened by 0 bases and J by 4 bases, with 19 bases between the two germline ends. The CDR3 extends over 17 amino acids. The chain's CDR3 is CARSLVPYAQGSYGYTF. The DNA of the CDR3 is TGTGCCAGAAGCTTGGTACCTTATGCCCAGGGATCCTATGGCTACACCTTC.

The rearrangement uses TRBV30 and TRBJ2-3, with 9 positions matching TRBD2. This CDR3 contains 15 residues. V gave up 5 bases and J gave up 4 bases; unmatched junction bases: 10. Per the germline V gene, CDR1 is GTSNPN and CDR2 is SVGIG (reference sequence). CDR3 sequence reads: CAWGRSSGAADTQYF. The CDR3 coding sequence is TGTGCCTGGGGACGCTCTAGCGGGGCAGCAGATACGCAGTATTTT.